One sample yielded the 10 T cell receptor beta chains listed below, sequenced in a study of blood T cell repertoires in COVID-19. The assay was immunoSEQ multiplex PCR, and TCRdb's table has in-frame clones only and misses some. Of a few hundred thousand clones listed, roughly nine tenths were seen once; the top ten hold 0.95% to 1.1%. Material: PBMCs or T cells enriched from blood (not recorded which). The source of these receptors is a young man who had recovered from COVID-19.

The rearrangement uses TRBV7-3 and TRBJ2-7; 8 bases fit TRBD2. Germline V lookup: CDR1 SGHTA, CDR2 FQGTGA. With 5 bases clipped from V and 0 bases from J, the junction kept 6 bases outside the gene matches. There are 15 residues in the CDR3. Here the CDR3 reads CASSPRAGDSYEQYF. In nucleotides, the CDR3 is TGTGCCAGCAGCCCACGAGCGGGGGACTCCTACGAGCAGTACTTC.

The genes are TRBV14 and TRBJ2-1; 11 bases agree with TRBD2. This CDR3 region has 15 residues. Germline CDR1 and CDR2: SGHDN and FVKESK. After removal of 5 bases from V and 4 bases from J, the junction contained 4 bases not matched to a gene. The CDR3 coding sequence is TGTGCCAGCAGCATAGCGGGGGGGCCGTACAATGAGCAGTTCTTC. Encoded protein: CASSIAGGPYNEQFF.

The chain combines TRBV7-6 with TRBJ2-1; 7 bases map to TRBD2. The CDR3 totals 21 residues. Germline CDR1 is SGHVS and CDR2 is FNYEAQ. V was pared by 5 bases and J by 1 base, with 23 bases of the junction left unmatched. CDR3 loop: CASSRNLRGGGRSRSYNEQFF. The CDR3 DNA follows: TGTGCCAGCAGCCGGAACCTTCGTGGCGGGGGAAGGTCTAGGTCCTACAATGAGCAGTTCTTC.

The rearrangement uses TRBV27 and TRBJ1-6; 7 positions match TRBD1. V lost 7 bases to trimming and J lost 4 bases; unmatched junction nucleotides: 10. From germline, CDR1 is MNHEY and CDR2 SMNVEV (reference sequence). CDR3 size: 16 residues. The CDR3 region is CASTDRVGRYNSPLHF. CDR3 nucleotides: TGTGCCAGCACCGACAGGGTTGGTCGATATAATTCACCCCTCCACTTT.

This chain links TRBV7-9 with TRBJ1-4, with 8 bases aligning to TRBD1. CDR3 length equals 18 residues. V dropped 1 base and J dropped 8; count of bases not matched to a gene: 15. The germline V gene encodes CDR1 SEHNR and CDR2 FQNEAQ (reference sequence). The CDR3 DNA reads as TGTGCCAGCAGCTTAGAGTGGGACAGGACCTCAACTGAGGAAAAACTGTTTTTT. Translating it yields CASSLEWDRTSTEEKLFF.

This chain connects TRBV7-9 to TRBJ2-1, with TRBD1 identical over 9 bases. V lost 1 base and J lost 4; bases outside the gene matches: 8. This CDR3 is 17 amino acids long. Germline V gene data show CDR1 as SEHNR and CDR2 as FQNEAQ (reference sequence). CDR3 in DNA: TGTGCCAGCAGCTTAGTAAGTGGCGGACAGGGGTACAATGAGCAGTTCTTC. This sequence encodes CASSLVSGGQGYNEQFF.

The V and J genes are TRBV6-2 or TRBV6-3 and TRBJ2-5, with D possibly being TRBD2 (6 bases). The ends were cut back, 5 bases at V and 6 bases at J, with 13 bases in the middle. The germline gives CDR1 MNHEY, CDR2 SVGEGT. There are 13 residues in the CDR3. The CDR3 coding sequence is TGTGCCAGCAGTGTCGGGGGAGGACAGACCCAGTACTTC. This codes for CASSVGGGQTQYF.

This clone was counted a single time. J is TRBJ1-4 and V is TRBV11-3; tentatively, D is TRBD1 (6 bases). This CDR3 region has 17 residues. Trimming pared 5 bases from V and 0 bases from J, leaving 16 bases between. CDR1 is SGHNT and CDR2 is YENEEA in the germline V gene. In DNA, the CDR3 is TGTGCCAGCAGCGGCAGGGACATCAAGGCAACTAATGAAAAACTGTTTTTT. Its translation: CASSGRDIKATNEKLFF.

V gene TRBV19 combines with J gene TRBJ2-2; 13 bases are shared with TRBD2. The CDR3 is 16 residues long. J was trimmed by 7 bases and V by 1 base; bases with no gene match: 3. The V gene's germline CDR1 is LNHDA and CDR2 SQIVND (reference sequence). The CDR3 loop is CASSIGTSGRGGELFF. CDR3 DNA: TGTGCCAGTAGTATAGGGACTAGCGGGAGAGGCGGGGAGCTGTTTTTT.

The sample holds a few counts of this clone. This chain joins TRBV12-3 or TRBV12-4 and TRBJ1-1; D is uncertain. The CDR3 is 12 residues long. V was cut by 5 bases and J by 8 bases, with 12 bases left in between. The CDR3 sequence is CASSRTVPEAFF. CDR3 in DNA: TGTGCCAGCAGTCGAACAGTGCCCGAAGCTTTCTTT.